Given below is one T cell receptor beta chain in context. Its antigen is not known. Trimming cost V 2 bases and J 8 bases; bases outside gene matches: 9. Germline V lookup: CDR1 MNHEY, CDR2 SVGAGI. There are 15 residues in the CDR3. The table came from immunoSEQ multiplex PCR; TCRdb's copy has only in-frame clones and leaves some out. The table includes nearly 110,000 clones, under 95% detected once. This record belongs to a study of T cell responses to AZD1222 COVID-19 vaccine. Findings of the study overall: Following two doses of AZD1222, Spike-specific TCR breadth and depth rose. Only five or six AZD1222 recipients were seropositive at baseline. Unmutated variant regions are reportedly targeted by nearly half of spike-specific TCRs.

The chain has TRBV6-5 and TRBJ1-2, with TRBD1 matching over 9 bases. The sample here was peripheral blood, taken on day 0 of AZD1222 vaccination. This clonotype originated in an adult in good health. In DNA form, the CDR3 reads TGTGCCAGCAGTTACCCTTTGGACAGGGGTTGGGGCTACACCTTC. Translation: CASSYPLDRGWGYTF.